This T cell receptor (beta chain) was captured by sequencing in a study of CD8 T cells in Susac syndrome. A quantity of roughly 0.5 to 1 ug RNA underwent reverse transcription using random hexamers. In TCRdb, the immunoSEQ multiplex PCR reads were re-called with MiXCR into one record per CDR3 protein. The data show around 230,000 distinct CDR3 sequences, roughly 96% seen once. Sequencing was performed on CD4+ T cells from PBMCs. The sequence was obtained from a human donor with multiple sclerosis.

CDR3 in DNA: TGTGCCAGCTCATTCGACAGTTCCTACGAGCAGTACTTC. Its translation: CASSFDSSYEQYF. V is TRBV18 and J is TRBJ2-7, with D perhaps matching TRBD1 (5 bases). This CDR3 spans 13 amino acids. Germline CDR1 and CDR2: KGHSH and LQKENI. V was pared by 5 bases and J by 1 base, with 9 bases between. Supplemented by reference TRBV18 and TRBJ2-7, the full variable domain reads NAGVMQNPRHLVRRRGQEARLRCSPMKGHSHVYWYRQLPEEGLKFMVYLQKENIIDESGMPKERFSAEFPKEGPSILRIQQVVRGDSAAYFCASSFDSSYEQYFGPGTRLTVT.